This T cell receptor beta chain came from a study of cytomegalovirus exposure and HLA in healthy donors. Across the study: The same platform was used for the roughly 120 validation repertoires as for the roughly 700 first-cohort repertoires, as reported in a later analysis.

Using immunoSEQ multiplex PCR, the repertoire was profiled, and TCRdb retains in-frame clones only, with some absent. The table shows roughly 90,000 clones, with roughly 85% occurring only once. The CDR3 extends over 13 amino acids. Germline assignment: CDR1 LNHDA and CDR2 SQIVND (reference sequence). V lost 5 bases and J 0 bases, leaving 7 bases between the germline ends. Study conclusions and caveats: A classifier reportedly called cytomegalovirus status with high sensitivity and specificity. It was confirmed in vitro that a few of the CMV-associated chains were specific for CMV antigens. Researchers catalogued some 160 TCR beta chains as cytomegalovirus-associated.

The table lists this clone with a few counts. Its antigen is not identified. The receptor was isolated from a young man in good health and CMV-seropositive. The chain has TRBV19 and TRBJ1-1; possibly TRBD1 for D (5 bases). Sequences were obtained from PBMCs. CDR3 in amino acids: CASSPGMNTEAFF. CDR3 in DNA: TGTGCCAGTAGTCCAGGGATGAACACTGAAGCTTTCTTT.